The clone carrying this T cell receptor (beta chain) was seen a few times. The data belong to a study of blood T cells in healthy people across ages. Aged roughly 6 to 90, donors were systemically healthy Caucasians from Russia. Every sample had a minimum of 6 million PBMCs isolated. This CDR3 comprises 15 residues. Trimming left V 1 base short and J 7 bases short, with 17 bases between. The germline V gene has CDR1 SGHRS and CDR2 YFSETQ. A second PCR of 7 to 11 cycles used a sample-barcoded 5' primer and a J-beta primer mix. The template-switch adaptor was a 5' adaptor with 12 random nucleotides. It tagged each cDNA molecule. MiXCR, run by TCRdb on the 5' RACE reads, gives a single entry per CDR3 protein. The repertoire holds about 730,000 distinct CDR3 sequences, with more than 40% as singletons.

The specimen sequenced was blood. The chain uses TRBV5-1 and TRBJ1-1; possibly TRBD1 for D (6 bases). The TCR originated in a woman aged 55-75 years in good health. The CDR3 nucleotides are TGCGCCAGCAGCTTGAATGGGGACACCTTCCATGAAGCTTTCTTT. Its protein product is CASSLNGDTFHEAFF. Full variable domain (rest looked up from reference TRBV5-1 and TRBJ1-1): KAGVTQTPRYLIKTRGQQVTLSCSPISGHRSVSWYQQTPGQGLQFLFEYFSETQRNKGNFPGRFSGRQFSNSRSEMNVSTLELGDSALYLCASSLNGDTFHEAFFGQGTRLTVV.